Shown below are 22 T cell receptor beta chains from a single sample sequenced in a study of cytomegalovirus exposure and HLA in healthy donors (dated by TCRdb to 2016 to 2017). Receptor libraries were prepared by the immunoSEQ multiplex PCR assay. For the multiplex PCR, a mixture combining 60 forward primers for TCR Vbeta segments and 13 reverse primers for TCR Jbeta segments was used. Imported from immuneACCESS, the table was reduced by TCRdb to in-frame sequences with V and J called. These copies leave out some clones; in studies compared against another copy, an unresolved V gene accounts for under half, and the cause of the remainder is not known. The sample records over 100,000 clones, approximately 71% of which are singletons. The ten largest clones capture 5.4% of the sample. The sample comprised PBMCs. The receptors shown here come from a woman in her 70s in good health and CMV-seropositive.

The rearrangement links TRBV10-3 to TRBJ2-7, with a tentative D call TRBD1 (6 bases). V shed 8 bases and J shed 5 bases, with 22 bases lying between them. Germline CDR1 ENHRY, CDR2 SYGVKD. This CDR3 contains 15 residues. The CDR3 loop reads CAISLMQGPPNEQYF. In DNA, the CDR3 is TGTGCCATCTCCCTCATGCAGGGGCCCCCAAACGAGCAGTACTTC.

The chain joins TRBV10-1 to TRBJ2-1, with 10 bases lining up with TRBD2. CDR3 size: 14 residues. The germline CDR1 and CDR2 sequences are WNHNN and SYGVQD (reference sequence). After removal of 6 bases from V and 6 bases from J, the junction contained 5 bases not matched to a gene. CDR3 nucleotide sequence: TGCGCCAGCAGAGCGGGGGGGCCTGGCAATGAGCAGTTCTTC. It specifies CASRAGGPGNEQFF.

CDR3 region: CASSFASGGVYEQFF. CDR3 nucleotides: TGCGCCAGCAGCTTCGCCAGCGGGGGAGTCTATGAGCAGTTCTTC. The J gene is TRBJ2-1, the V gene TRBV5-1, with TRBD2 identical over 8 bases. V was clipped by 2 bases and J by 8 bases; unmatched bases: 9. Per the germline V gene, CDR1 is SGHRS and CDR2 is YFSETQ. CDR3 length: 15 amino acids. The full variable domain, in which reference TRBV5-1 and TRBJ2-1 provide the parts outside the CDR3, is KAGVTQTPRYLIKTRGQQVTLSCSPISGHRSVSWYQQTPGQGLQFLFEYFSETQRNKGNFPGRFSGRQFSNSRSEMNVSTLELGDSALYLCASSFASGGVYEQFFGPGTRLTVL.

This clone has a handful of counts. V is TRBV7-8 and J is TRBJ1-1; TRBD1 is a possible D gene (5 bases). Germline CDR1 reads SGHVS; CDR2 reads FQNEAQ. The CDR3 loop spans 13 amino acids. V was trimmed by 0 bases and J by 7 bases, leaving 9 bases between them. The chain's CDR3 is CASSLAGGNEAFF. DNA for the CDR3: TGTGCCAGCAGCTTAGCCGGGGGGAATGAAGCTTTCTTT.

The CDR3 DNA reads as TGCGCCAGCAGCCAAGGACTAGCGGGGTTGGGGGCCCAGTACTTC. Its protein is CASSQGLAGLGAQYF. This rearrangement joins TRBV4-1 to TRBJ2-5, with 11 nucleotides matching TRBD2. V gave up 1 base and J gave up 9 bases; unmatched junction bases: 7. In germline, CDR1 is MGHRA, CDR2 YSYEKL. The CDR3 consists of 15 residues.

Comment on this clone: The junction does not match germline at one end; this may be a read error. The sample holds other DNA sequences that translate to the same CDR3. The chain has TRBV6-5 and TRBJ1-1; 9 bases match TRBD1. The V gene's germline CDR1 is MNHEY and CDR2 SVGAGI. CDR3 size: 15 residues. CDR3 bases: TGTGCCAGCAGCTACTCGGGACAGGGAAGCACTGAAGCTTTCTTT. This gives the protein CASSYSGQGSTEAFF.

The chain combines TRBV5-6 with TRBJ2-3; D may be TRBD1 (8 bases). The germline V and J ends were trimmed by 4 bases and 7 bases, with 13 bases remaining between them. Germline CDR1 reads SGHDT; CDR2 reads YYEEEE. This CDR3 region has 13 residues. This CDR3 reads CASSLQGGNTQYF. CDR3 DNA: TGTGCCAGCAGCCTACAGGGGGGGAATACGCAGTATTTT.

The rearrangement uses TRBV5-4 and TRBJ2-4; possible D gene TRBD1, 6 bases. This CDR3 contains 13 residues. Trimming pared 6 bases from V and 5 bases from J, leaving 12 bases between. Germline lookup yields CDR1 SGHNT and CDR2 YYREEE (reference sequence). CDR3 residues: CASTHRDENIQYF. CDR3 coding DNA: TGTGCCAGCACTCACAGGGACGAAAACATTCAGTACTTC.

The rearrangement links TRBV12-5 to TRBJ2-5; 8 bases match TRBD2. Trimming cost V 7 bases and J 3 bases; bases outside gene matches: 10. The CDR3 is 15 residues long. CDR1 is LGHNT, CDR2 FRNRAP, per germline. CDR3 nucleotide sequence: TGTGCTAGTGCCCCAAAGCGGGGGCAAGAAGAGACCCAGTACTTC. Translation: CASAPKRGQEETQYF.

This clone came up a few times. The chain couples TRBV19 to TRBJ2-7; no definite D call. Per germline, CDR1 LNHDA and CDR2 SQIVND (reference sequence). This CDR3 comprises 14 residues. The V and J ends lost 6 bases and 6 bases respectively, with 18 bases between them. Here the CDR3 reads CASSRTLEPGEQYF. CDR3 DNA: TGTGCCAGTAGCCGAACCCTTGAGCCGGGCGAGCAGTACTTC.

The V call is TRBV4-1, the J call TRBJ2-2; D not certain. The CDR3 contains 18 residues. Germline-derived CDR1 and CDR2 are MGHRA and YSYEKL. With 4 bases removed from V and 6 bases from J, the gap between germline ends came to 24 bases. CDR3 loop: CASSPISGDRPYAGELFF. The CDR3 DNA reads as TGCGCCAGCAGCCCCATCTCAGGCGACCGGCCCTATGCCGGGGAGCTGTTTTTT.

This clone was found once. The gene calls are TRBV5-1 and TRBJ2-1; D is possibly TRBD2 (7 bases). The CDR3 is 15 amino acids. The ends were cut back, 0 bases at V and 4 bases at J, with 11 bases in the middle. From germline, CDR1 is SGHRS and CDR2 YFSETQ. CDR3 DNA sequence: TGCGCCAGCAGCTTGGGCGGGGGCCTATACAATGAGCAGTTCTTC. This gives the protein CASSLGGGLYNEQFF.

CDR3 in amino acids: CASSLETPGGVAFF. CDR3 in DNA: TGTGCCAGCAGCTTGGAGACACCCGGAGGAGTGGCTTTCTTT. The chain links TRBV5-8 to TRBJ1-1; D ambiguous. V was cut by 0 bases and J by 11 bases, with 17 bases left in between. CDR1 and CDR2 (germline): SGHTS, YDEGEE. The CDR3 is 14 amino acids.

The chain combines TRBV9 with TRBJ1-1; D is uncertain. The V and J ends lost 4 bases and 1 base respectively, with 14 bases between them. The CDR3 extends over 15 amino acids. CDR1 is SGDLS and CDR2 is YYNGEE in the germline V gene. The DNA of the CDR3 is TGTGCCAGCAGCCCCCGACTTGACCAGAACACTGAAGCTTTCTTT. It codes for CASSPRLDQNTEAFF.

This chain links TRBV29-1 with TRBJ1-1; 7 bases fit TRBD1. This CDR3 has 13 residues. After removal of 0 bases from V and 10 bases from J, the junction contained 8 bases not matched to a gene. Germline V gene lookup returns CDR1 SQVTM and CDR2 ANQGSEA. The CDR3 is CSVEDPGGSGAFF. CDR3 nucleotide sequence: TGCAGCGTTGAAGATCCAGGGGGGTCGGGAGCTTTCTTT.

The rearrangement joins TRBV5-1 to TRBJ1-1, with D tentatively TRBD1 (6 bases). Trimming removed 2 bases at V and 2 bases at J, with 16 bases between. The CDR3 length is 16 residues. Germline V CDR1 and CDR2: SGHRS, YFSETQ. CDR3: CASSFKQGAPNTEAFF. DNA of the CDR3: TGCGCCAGCAGCTTTAAACAGGGTGCGCCTAACACTGAAGCTTTCTTT. Full variable domain (remainder filled in from reference TRBV5-1 and TRBJ1-1): KAGVTQTPRYLIKTRGQQVTLSCSPISGHRSVSWYQQTPGQGLQFLFEYFSETQRNKGNFPGRFSGRQFSNSRSEMNVSTLELGDSALYLCASSFKQGAPNTEAFFGQGTRLTVV.

The rearrangement uses TRBV10-1 and TRBJ2-3; D is uncertain. This CDR3 has 13 amino acids. Germline CDR1 and CDR2: WNHNN and SYGVQD (reference sequence). V was clipped by 3 bases and J by 3 bases, with 7 bases between them. The CDR3 bases are TGCGCCAGCAGTGATCGTAGAACAGATACGCAGTATTTT. Protein sequence: CASSDRRTDTQYF.

In this sample, this clone turned up a few times. V usage is TRBV5-1 and J usage is TRBJ1-1; D perhaps matches TRBD1 (5 bases). V shed 0 bases and J shed 3 bases, with 15 bases lying between them. Germline V gene data show CDR1 as SGHRS and CDR2 as YFSETQ. CDR3 length: 16 residues. In nucleotides, the CDR3 is TGCGCCAGCAGCTTGGGGGTGGCGGGGCCGTACACTGAAGCTTTCTTT. Its protein product is CASSLGVAGPYTEAFF.

The V gene is TRBV6-5, the J gene TRBJ2-1, with 9 positions matching TRBD2. Germline CDR1 reads MNHEY; CDR2 reads SVGAGI. This CDR3 has 15 amino acids. The junction had 7 bases not matched to a gene; V was cut back by 6 bases and J by 4 bases. The CDR3 coding sequence is TGTGCCAGCAGCCTGATAGCGGGGGCTTACAATGAGCAGTTCTTC. This codes for CASSLIAGAYNEQFF.

V is TRBV2 and J is TRBJ1-1; weak D call: TRBD1 (5 bases). Germline CDR1 reads SNHLY; CDR2 reads FYNNEI. V dropped 8 bases and J dropped 5 bases, with 15 bases sitting between them. The CDR3 is 13 residues long. CDR3 region: CASVRDGGTEAFF. DNA of the CDR3: TGTGCCAGCGTCAGGGATGGAGGGACTGAAGCTTTCTTT. The whole variable domain, remainder taken from reference TRBV2 and TRBJ1-1, is EPEVTQTPSHQVTQMGQEVILRCVPISNHLYFYWYRQILGQKVEFLVSFYNNEISEKSEIFDDQFSVERPDGSNFTLKIRSTKLEDSAMYFCASVRDGGTEAFFGQGTRLTVV.

The chain carries TRBV27 and TRBJ1-2; the D gene is possibly TRBD1 (5 bases). The CDR3 sequence is 15 residues long. V lost 6 bases and J lost 7, with 21 bases in between. CDR1 and CDR2 (germline): MNHEY, SMNVEV (reference sequence). DNA of the CDR3: TGTGCCAGCAGCCCGTGGGAGGGGCGCGACTCTGGCTACACCTTC. Translating gives CASSPWEGRDSGYTF.

V and J are TRBV2 and TRBJ2-5; possibly TRBD2 for D (6 bases). Germline CDR1 reads SNHLY; CDR2 reads FYNNEI. This CDR3 is 13 amino acids long. With 7 bases removed from V and 3 bases from J, the gap between germline ends came to 12 bases. Written as DNA, the CDR3 is TGTGCCAGCAAGACCGGGACTGAAGAGACCCAGTACTTC. The encoded protein is CASKTGTEETQYF.